This TCR beta chain was found in a study of blood T cell repertoires in COVID-19. Clones were read by immunoSEQ multiplex PCR, and TCRdb kept only the in-frame ones, dropping some. Seen here are roughly 440,000 clones, approximately 88% observed once, and the top ten hold roughly an eighth. J was trimmed by 7 bases and V by 0 bases; bases with no gene match: 10. Germline loops: CDR1 SGHTA, CDR2 FQGNSA. This CDR3 contains 16 residues. The V call is TRBV7-2, the J call TRBJ1-2, with 8 nucleotides matching TRBD1. Sequenced sample: peripheral blood. The source is a woman in her forties or fifties with COVID-19, enrolled during active disease. CDR3 DNA: TGTGCCAGCAGCTTAGCCCCAGGGGGCGCGGCCAGTGGCTACACCTTC. It encodes CASSLAPGGAASGYTF.